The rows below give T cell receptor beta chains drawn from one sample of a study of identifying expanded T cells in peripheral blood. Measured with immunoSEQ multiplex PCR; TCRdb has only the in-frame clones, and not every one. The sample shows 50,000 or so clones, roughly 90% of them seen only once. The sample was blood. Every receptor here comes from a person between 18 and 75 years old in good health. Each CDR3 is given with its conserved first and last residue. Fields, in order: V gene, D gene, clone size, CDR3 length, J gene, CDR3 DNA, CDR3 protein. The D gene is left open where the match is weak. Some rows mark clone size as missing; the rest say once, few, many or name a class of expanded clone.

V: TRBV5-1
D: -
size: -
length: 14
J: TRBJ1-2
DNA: TGCGCCAGCAGTCTCACTGTTATGGAGGATGGCTACACCTTC
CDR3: CASSLTVMEDGYTF

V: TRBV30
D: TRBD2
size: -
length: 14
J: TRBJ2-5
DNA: TGTGCCTCAGGACTAGCGGGGGTGCAAGAGACCCAGTACTTC
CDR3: CASGLAGVQETQYF

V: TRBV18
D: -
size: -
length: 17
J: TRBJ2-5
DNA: TGTGCCAGCTCACCACCCGCCGGGAATTGGCTACAAGAGACCCAGTACTTC
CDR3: CASSPPAGNWLQETQYF

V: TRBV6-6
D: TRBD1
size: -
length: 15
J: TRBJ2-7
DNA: TGTGCCAGCAGTCGGGGGACAGGGGCAACCTACGAGCAGTACTTC
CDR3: CASSRGTGATYEQYF

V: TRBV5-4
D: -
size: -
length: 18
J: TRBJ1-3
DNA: TGTGCCAGCAGCTTGTTAGCTCCGGCAGGGAACTCTGGAAACACCATATATTTT
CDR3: CASSLLAPAGNSGNTIYF

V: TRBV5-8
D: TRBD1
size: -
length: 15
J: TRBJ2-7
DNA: TGTGCCAGCAGCTTGGACAGGGGGGACCTCTACGAGCAGTACTTC
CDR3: CASSLDRGDLYEQYF

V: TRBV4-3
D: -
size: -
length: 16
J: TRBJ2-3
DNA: TGCGCCAGCAGCCAAGATGGCGGGGAGGGCACAGATACGCAGTATTTT
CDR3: CASSQDGGEGTDTQYF

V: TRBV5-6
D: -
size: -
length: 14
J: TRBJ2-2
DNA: TGTGCCAGCAGCTTGGTGCGGGGCACCGGGGAGCTGTTTTTT
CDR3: CASSLVRGTGELFF

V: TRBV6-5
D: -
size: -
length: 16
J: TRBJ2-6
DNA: TGTGCCAGCAGTTACTCTGCCCTGGGGGGGGCCAACGTCCTGACTTTC
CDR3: CASSYSALGGANVLTF

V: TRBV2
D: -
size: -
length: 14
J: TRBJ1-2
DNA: TGTGCCAGCAGTGATTTCCAGGGCGACTATGGCTACACCTTC
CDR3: CASSDFQGDYGYTF

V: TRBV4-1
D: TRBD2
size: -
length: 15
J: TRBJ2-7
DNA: TGCGCCAGCAGCCAAGTACTAGCGGGGTACTACGAGCAGTACTTC
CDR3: CASSQVLAGYYEQYF

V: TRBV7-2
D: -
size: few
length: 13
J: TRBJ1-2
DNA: TGTGCCAGCAGCTTAGACAACCCTCAGGGCTACACCTTC
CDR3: CASSLDNPQGYTF

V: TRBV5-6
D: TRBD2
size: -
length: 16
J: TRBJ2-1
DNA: TGTGCCAGCAGTTTTTACAGCGGGAGCTCCTACAATGAGCAGTTCTTC
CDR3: CASSFYSGSSYNEQFF

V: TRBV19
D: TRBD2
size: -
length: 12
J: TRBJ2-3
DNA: TGTGCCAGCGGGACTAGAACAGATACGCAGTATTTT
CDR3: CASGTRTDTQYF